Reported below is one T cell receptor beta chain. The junction departs from the called germline gene at one end, perhaps through a read error. CDR1 MNHEY and CDR2 SVGEGT come from the germline V gene. The CDR3 covers 11 residues. This sample is drawn from a study of prognosis after radiotherapy for stage I lung cancer. Across the study: Every lung cancer patient of the non-small cell type was deemed medically inoperable.

CDR3 of TCR beta was amplified from genomic DNA via a two-round multiplex PCR. Primers specific to each TRBV and TRBJ gene were used in first-round PCR. TCRdb itself ran the multiplex PCR reads through MiXCR, one entry per CDR3 protein. Of about 51,000 distinct CDR3 sequences in the sample, roughly 36% were seen once. The sample was PBMCs, taken before or after stereotactic body radiation therapy (not recorded which). The rearrangement uses TRBV6-2 or TRBV6-3 and TRBJ2-6; D uncertain. This clonotype was obtained from a donor at least 50 years old with non-small cell lung cancer. The CDR3 DNA reads as TGTGCCAGCAGTTTTTTGGGCTTCCTTACTTTC. Translating it yields CASSFLGFLTF.